What follows are 29 T cell receptor beta chains derived from one specimen sequenced in a study of cytomegalovirus exposure and HLA in healthy donors (dated by TCRdb to about 2017). Receptors were amplified or captured by the immunoSEQ multiplex PCR assay. For the multiplex PCR, a mixture combining 60 forward primers for TCR Vbeta segments and 13 reverse primers for TCR Jbeta segments was used. TCRdb took over this immuneACCESS table, retaining in-frame rearrangements with V and J assigned. Such tables are incomplete; in checked studies, under half of the missing clones stem from an unresolved V gene, and the remainder is unexplained. Per the sample table, the count is about 160,000 clones. The top ten constitute 2% to 2.5% of the sample. Sequenced: PBMCs. The receptors originated from a man younger than 40 in good health and CMV-seronegative.

The rearrangement uses TRBV18 and TRBJ1-4; 9 bases line up with TRBD1. The germline CDR1 and CDR2 sequences are KGHSH and LQKENI. V shed 4 bases and J 7 bases; nucleotides not matched to a gene: 7. The length of the CDR3 is 15 residues. This CDR3 reads CASSLQGANGEKLFF. In DNA form, the CDR3 reads TGTGCCAGCTCACTACAGGGGGCGAACGGTGAAAAACTGTTTTTT.

This chain uses TRBV20-1 with TRBJ2-7; unclear D gene. Trimming removed 7 bases from V and 2 bases from J, with 9 bases in between. Germline CDR1 is DFQATT and CDR2 is SNEGSKA (reference sequence). The CDR3 is made up of 11 amino acids. The CDR3 nucleotides read TGCAGTGTCCCAGACACCTACGAGCAGTACTTC. It translates to CSVPDTYEQYF.

The chain is built from TRBV19 and TRBJ2-2; 8 nucleotides line up with TRBD2. The CDR3 sequence is 16 residues long. V gave up 5 bases and J gave up 3 bases; unmatched junction bases: 8. Germline CDR1 reads LNHDA; CDR2 reads SQIVND (reference sequence). The CDR3 nucleotides are TGTGCCAGTAGTCCCCAGGGGACTAGAGACACCGGGGAGCTGTTTTTT. Its protein is CASSPQGTRDTGELFF.

The J gene is TRBJ2-1, the V gene TRBV9, with D possibly TRBD1 on 6 matching bases. This CDR3 has 16 residues. Per germline, CDR1 SGDLS and CDR2 YYNGEE. V was shortened by 4 bases and J by 6 bases, with 20 bases between the two germline ends. As DNA, the CDR3 is TGTGCCAGCAGCCCTCTCCGAGGGGGTGTTATCAATGAGCAGTTCTTC. The encoded protein is CASSPLRGGVINEQFF.

V and J are TRBV5-1 and TRBJ1-1, with 7 bases fitting TRBD1. The CDR3 extends over 18 amino acids. In germline, CDR1 is SGHRS, CDR2 YFSETQ. Losses at the gene ends were 3 bases for V and 3 bases for J; bases not matched to a gene: 17. The CDR3 DNA reads TGCGCCAGCAGCTCCCGCCTGGTAATCCAGGGGGGAGACACTGAAGCTTTCTTT. This gives the protein CASSSRLVIQGGDTEAFF.

The chain uses TRBV28 and TRBJ1-5; 8 bases are a match to TRBD1. This CDR3 has 17 amino acids. The trim removed 0 bases at V and 2 bases at J, leaving 6 bases unmatched. Germline values: CDR1 MDHEN, CDR2 SYDVKM. CDR3 amino acids: CASSLWQGALGNQPQHF. CDR3 DNA sequence: TGTGCCAGCAGTTTATGGCAGGGGGCGCTGGGCAATCAGCCCCAGCATTTT.

The J gene is TRBJ2-7, the V gene TRBV5-1; 12 bases are shared with TRBD2. Germline values: CDR1 SGHRS, CDR2 YFSETQ. V lost 4 bases and J lost 3; bases outside the gene matches: 11. The CDR3 runs 17 residues. The chain's CDR3 is CASSRGNLAGGGYEQYF. The CDR3 region has the DNA TGCGCCAGCAGCCGTGGGAATCTAGCGGGAGGGGGCTACGAGCAGTACTTC.

This sequence joins TRBV2 and TRBJ2-7, with a weak D call TRBD1 (6 bases). With 7 bases removed from V and 3 bases from J, the gap between germline ends came to 22 bases. The CDR3 totals 16 residues. Germline V lookup: CDR1 SNHLY, CDR2 FYNNEI. CDR3 in amino acids: CASTRTAGTNLYEQYF. CDR3 nucleotide sequence: TGTGCCAGCACCCGAACGGCTGGGACAAACCTCTACGAGCAGTACTTC.

The rearrangement joins TRBV10-1 to TRBJ2-2, with D uncertain. Germline V gene data show CDR1 as WNHNN and CDR2 as SYGVQD (reference sequence). V lost 4 bases and J lost 1, with 10 bases in between. The CDR3 length is 15 residues. CDR3 amino acids: CASSVQERNTGELFF. CDR3 coding DNA: TGCGCCAGCAGTGTCCAGGAACGGAACACCGGGGAGCTGTTTTTT.

The rearrangement links TRBV5-4 to TRBJ2-1; D gene unclear. The ends were cut back, 4 bases at V and 6 bases at J, with 17 bases in the middle. This CDR3 region has 15 residues. Germline values: CDR1 SGHNT, CDR2 YYREEE (reference sequence). Here the CDR3 reads CASSPRKNGGNEQFF. The CDR3 DNA follows: TGTGCCAGCAGCCCGAGAAAGAATGGCGGCAATGAGCAGTTCTTC.

The V gene is TRBV28, the J gene TRBJ1-5, with D possibly TRBD1 on 5 matching bases. The CDR3 spans 14 residues. Germline CDR1 is MDHEN and CDR2 is SYDVKM. V was shortened by 6 bases and J by 6 bases, with 15 bases between the two germline ends. This CDR3 is CASRQTQGFQPQHF. CDR3 bases: TGTGCCAGCAGACAAACTCAGGGATTTCAGCCCCAGCATTTT.

The rearrangement uses TRBV6-4 and TRBJ1-1; D not resolved. Germline V CDR1 and CDR2: MRHNA, SNTAGT. This CDR3 has 13 amino acids. V shed 6 bases and J shed 0 bases, with 8 bases lying between them. CDR3 in DNA: TGTGCCAGCAGACTCCAGGTGAACACTGAAGCTTTCTTT. It translates to CASRLQVNTEAFF.

This chain uses TRBV30 with TRBJ2-4; 9 bases map to TRBD1. From germline, CDR1 is GTSNPN and CDR2 SVGIG (reference sequence). V lost 7 bases, J lost 2 bases, and 3 bases stayed unmatched. CDR3 length: 13 residues. CDR3 nucleotide sequence: TGTGCCTCCACAGGGGGCTCCAAAAACATTCAGTACTTC. Translation gives CASTGGSKNIQYF.

The chain links TRBV2 to TRBJ2-1, with a possible D match to TRBD1 (6 bases). Trimming took off 6 bases at V and 7 bases at J, with 19 bases between the two ends. In germline, CDR1 is SNHLY, CDR2 FYNNEI. There are 15 residues in the CDR3. CDR3 DNA sequence: TGTGCCAGCAGCTCTCGGCGCAGGGGCTCAAATGAGCAGTTCTTC. This codes for CASSSRRRGSNEQFF.

V and J are TRBV6-5 and TRBJ2-7; TRBD2 matches 11 bases. CDR1 and CDR2 from the germline V gene are MNHEY and SVGAGI. V shed 5 bases, J shed 3 bases, and the junction held 6 bases outside the gene matches. CDR3 size: 15 residues. As DNA, the CDR3 is TGTGCCAGCAGTCCGCGGACTAGCGGGCTCTACGAGCAGTACTTC. It is translated as CASSPRTSGLYEQYF.

A word on this clone: In the same sample, other DNA sequences code for this CDR3. V and J are TRBV27 and TRBJ1-1; 7 bases map to TRBD1. Trimming removed 8 bases from V and 1 base from J; junction bases left unmatched: 1. CDR1 and CDR2 from the germline V gene are MNHEY and SMNVEV (reference sequence). CDR3 length equals 12 residues. Here the CDR3 reads CASRTGNTEAFF. As DNA, the CDR3 is TGTGCCAGCCGGACAGGGAACACTGAAGCTTTCTTT.

The chain links TRBV28 to TRBJ2-3, with 9 nucleotides matching TRBD1. The junction had 5 bases not matched to a gene; V was cut back by 5 bases and J by 2 bases. The CDR3 is 15 amino acids. Germline V gene data show CDR1 as MDHEN and CDR2 as SYDVKM. This CDR3 reads CASSGDRDFTDTQYF. The CDR3 bases are TGTGCCAGCAGTGGGGACAGGGACTTCACAGATACGCAGTATTTT.

The genes are TRBV6-1 and TRBJ1-1; D is possibly TRBD1 (5 bases). The CDR3 loop spans 11 amino acids. Germline values: CDR1 MNHNS, CDR2 SASEGT. The ends were cut back, 6 bases at V and 8 bases at J, with 10 bases in the middle. The chain's CDR3 is CASRDHREAFF. The CDR3 coding sequence is TGTGCCAGCAGGGATCACAGGGAAGCTTTCTTT.

The rearrangement uses TRBV11-2 and TRBJ2-7; D not certain. The V end was cut by 6 bases, the J end by 0 bases, with 15 bases between. From germline, CDR1 is SGHAT and CDR2 FQNNGV. The CDR3 totals 15 residues. The CDR3 spells CASRSAAASSYEQYF. The DNA of the CDR3 is TGTGCCAGCAGATCCGCGGCGGCAAGCTCCTACGAGCAGTACTTC.

The chain links TRBV7-9 to TRBJ2-2; 7 positions match TRBD1. With V trimmed by 5 bases and J by 6 bases, 3 bases remained unmatched. The CDR3 runs to 13 residues. CDR1 and CDR2 from the germline V gene are SEHNR and FQNEAQ (reference sequence). The CDR3 protein is CASSLGTAGELFF. The CDR3 nucleotides are TGTGCCAGCAGCCTAGGGACAGCCGGGGAGCTGTTTTTT.

The rearrangement links TRBV10-3 to TRBJ2-1, with TRBD2 matching over 8 bases. The germline gives CDR1 ENHRY, CDR2 SYGVKD. There are 14 residues in the CDR3. Germline trimming cut 7 bases from V and 7 bases from J; bases unmatched to any gene: 9. CDR3 coding DNA: TGTGCCATCAAAGCCCAGCGGGAGTCAAATGAGCAGTTCTTC. This sequence encodes CAIKAQRESNEQFF.

This chain uses TRBV6-5 with TRBJ2-1; 12 bases are shared with TRBD2. Germline assignment: CDR1 MNHEY and CDR2 SVGAGI. CDR3 size: 14 residues. V lost 10 bases and J lost 9; bases outside the gene matches: 10. CDR3 protein: CATHRWTSGAEQFF. CDR3 nucleotides: TGTGCCACTCATCGTTGGACTAGCGGGGCTGAGCAGTTCTTC.

The V and J genes are TRBV10-1 and TRBJ2-1, with TRBD2 matching over 7 bases. From germline, CDR1 is WNHNN and CDR2 SYGVQD (reference sequence). With V trimmed by 4 bases and J by 0 bases, 3 bases remained unmatched. The length of the CDR3 is 15 residues. This CDR3 reads CASSAGGSSYNEQFF. CDR3 in DNA: TGCGCCAGCAGTGCGGGCGGGAGCTCCTACAATGAGCAGTTCTTC.

CDR3 residues: CASSEGTDPSGNTIYF. CDR3 coding DNA: TGCGCCAGCAGCGAGGGGACAGATCCCTCTGGAAACACCATATATTTT. V is TRBV5-1 and J is TRBJ1-3; TRBD1 agrees at 7 bases. V lost 4 bases and J lost 0; bases outside the gene matches: 7. Germline V gene sequence: CDR1 SGHRS, CDR2 YFSETQ. The CDR3 covers 16 residues.

This chain connects TRBV7-8 to TRBJ1-3; weak D call: TRBD1 (5 bases). Germline lookup yields CDR1 SGHVS and CDR2 FQNEAQ. The V and J ends lost 3 bases and 0 bases respectively, with 12 bases between them. The CDR3 length is 16 residues. This CDR3 reads CASSFSSGGSGNTIYF. In nucleotides, the CDR3 is TGTGCCAGCAGCTTTAGCTCGGGGGGCTCTGGAAACACCATATATTTT.

The chain carries TRBV7-2 and TRBJ2-7; 9 bases are a match to TRBD1. The CDR3 totals 14 residues. Trimming took 5 bases from V and 6 from J; bases not matched to a gene: 8. Germline-derived CDR1 and CDR2 are SGHTA and FQGNSA. The CDR3 sequence: CASSPGTGYSEQYF. The CDR3 DNA is TGTGCCAGCAGCCCCGGGACAGGGTATAGCGAGCAGTACTTC.

This chain links TRBV28 with TRBJ1-5; D is undetermined. CDR3 size: 15 residues. CDR1 MDHEN and CDR2 SYDVKM come from the germline V gene. Trimming left V 5 bases short and J 0 bases short, with 11 bases between. CDR3 sequence (DNA): TGTGCCAGCAGTCCGCGGGTTTTTAGCAATCAGCCCCAGCATTTT. Amino acids: CASSPRVFSNQPQHF.

The V call is TRBV15, the J call TRBJ2-3, with TRBD1 as a possible D gene (6 bases). The V gene's germline CDR1 is LNHNV and CDR2 YYDKDF (reference sequence). Deletions cut 0 bases from V and 2 bases from J, with 15 bases between. The CDR3 length is 17 residues. The CDR3 reads CATSRETPGHITDTQYF. The CDR3 nucleotides are TGTGCCACCAGCAGAGAAACCCCGGGACACATCACAGATACGCAGTATTTT.

The chain carries TRBV30 and TRBJ1-4; no clear D. Germline V gene lookup returns CDR1 GTSNPN and CDR2 SVGIG (reference sequence). The V and J ends lost 2 bases and 7 bases respectively, with 17 bases between them. CDR3 length: 15 amino acids. CDR3 region: CAWSPGLLTGEKLFF. CDR3 DNA sequence: TGTGCCTGGAGTCCCGGACTGTTGACGGGTGAAAAACTGTTTTTT.